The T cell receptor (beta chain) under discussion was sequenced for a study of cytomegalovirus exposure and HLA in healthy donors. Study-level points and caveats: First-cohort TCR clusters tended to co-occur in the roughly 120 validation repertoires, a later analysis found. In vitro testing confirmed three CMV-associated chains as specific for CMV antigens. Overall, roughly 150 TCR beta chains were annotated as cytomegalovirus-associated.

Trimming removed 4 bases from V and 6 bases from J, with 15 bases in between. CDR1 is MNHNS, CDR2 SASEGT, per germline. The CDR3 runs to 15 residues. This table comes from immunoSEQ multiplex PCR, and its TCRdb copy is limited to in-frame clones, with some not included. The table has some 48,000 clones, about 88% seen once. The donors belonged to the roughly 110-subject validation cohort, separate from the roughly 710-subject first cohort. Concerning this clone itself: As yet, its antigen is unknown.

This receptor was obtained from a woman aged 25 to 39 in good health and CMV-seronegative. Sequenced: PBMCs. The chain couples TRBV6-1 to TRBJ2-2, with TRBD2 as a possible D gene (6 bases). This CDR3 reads CASSVLGEASGELFF. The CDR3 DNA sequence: TGTGCCAGCAGTGTTTTGGGGGAGGCATCCGGGGAGCTGTTTTTT.